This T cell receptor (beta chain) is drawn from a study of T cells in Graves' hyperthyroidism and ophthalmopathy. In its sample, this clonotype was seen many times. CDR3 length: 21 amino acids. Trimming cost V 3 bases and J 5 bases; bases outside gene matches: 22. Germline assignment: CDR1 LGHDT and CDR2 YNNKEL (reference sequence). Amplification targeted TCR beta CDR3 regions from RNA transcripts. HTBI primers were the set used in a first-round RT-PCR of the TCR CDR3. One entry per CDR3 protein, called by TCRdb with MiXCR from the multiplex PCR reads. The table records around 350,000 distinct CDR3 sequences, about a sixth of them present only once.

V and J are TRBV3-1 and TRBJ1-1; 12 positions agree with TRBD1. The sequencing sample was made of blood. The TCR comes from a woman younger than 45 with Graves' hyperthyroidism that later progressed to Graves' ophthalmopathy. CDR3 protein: CASSHNSGTGGFPPEVTEAFF. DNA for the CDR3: TGTGCCAGCAGCCATAATTCCGGGACAGGGGGCTTTCCCCCCGAGGTGACTGAAGCTTTCTTT.